Presented here are 3 T cell receptor beta chains from one specimen sequenced in a study of shared clonotypes between healthy human individuals (dated by TCRdb to 2020 to 2022). To prepare the library, the immunoSEQ multiplex PCR assay was applied. TCRdb provides this immuneACCESS table in a form limited to in-frame rearrangements. Some clones are lacking; in checked studies, under half of them reflect an unresolved V gene, and why the rest are absent is not known. The sample table lists 400,000 to 500,000 clones, over 60% of them with a count of one. Under 15% of the sample goes to the ten largest clones. The sequenced sample was PBMCs. These receptors came from a middle-aged woman in good health. Some clones in this sample may be carry-over from other donors' samples.

At least ten counts were recorded for this clone. The chain joins TRBV10-3 to TRBJ1-1; D may be TRBD1 (5 bases). The CDR3 has 14 residues. Germline assignment: CDR1 ENHRY and CDR2 SYGVKD. Trimming removed 5 bases at V and 4 bases at J, with 14 bases between. CDR3 DNA sequence: TGTGCCATCAGTCGGGGCAGGGAGGGCACTGAAGCTTTCTTT. Translation: CAISRGREGTEAFF.

V gene TRBV6-1 combines with J gene TRBJ2-1; TRBD2 matches 7 bases. The CDR3 has 15 amino acids. V shed 11 bases and J 2 bases; nucleotides not matched to a gene: 12. The V gene's germline CDR1 is MNHNS and CDR2 SASEGT. The CDR3 DNA sequence: TGTGCCTCCTCTGGGCGGGAGATCGCCTACAATGAGCAGTTCTTC. Protein: CASSGREIAYNEQFF.

This clone has only one observation. A much larger clone lies a single base off, so this may be a read error. This chain links TRBV30 with TRBJ1-2, with 7 bases that match TRBD1. V was clipped by 3 bases and J by 8 bases; unmatched bases: 6. This CDR3 region has 12 residues. The V gene's germline CDR1 is GTSNPN and CDR2 SVGIG (reference sequence). CDR3 nucleotides: TGTGCCTGGAGGAGGGACAGCAAGGGCTACACCTTC. Protein: CAWRRDSKGYTF.